The rows below give T cell receptor beta chains drawn from one sample of a study of T cells after yellow fever vaccination. TCRdb used MiXCR to reprocess the 5' RACE reads, holding one entry per CDR3 protein. The sample carries approximately 61,000 distinct CDR3 sequences, 7.1% recorded once. Sequences were derived from CD8+ T cells sorted from PBMCs, sampled on the day of the first yellow fever vaccination. These receptors were obtained from a man between 18 and 35 years old who received the YFV17D yellow fever vaccine. The CDR3 runs from the conserved cysteine through the conserved F or W.

v_gene,j_gene,CDR3aa
TRBV7-9,TRBJ2-1,CASNRGGLTPPNEQFF
TRBV30,TRBJ2-7,CAWSVPTFEQYF
TRBV12-3/TRBV12-4,TRBJ1-2,CASSLGPGRHGYTF
TRBV7-6,TRBJ1-4,CASSSSDRLNEKLFF
TRBV7-8,TRBJ1-5,CASSLVGRESNQPQHF
TRBV5-1,TRBJ2-5,CASSSLSGGVQETQYF
TRBV6-5,TRBJ1-3,CASRQGPNTIYF
TRBV7-2,TRBJ2-1,CASSPGLAGNNEQFF
TRBV4-3,TRBJ2-3,CASSQDLVLSNGLNADTQYF
TRBV11-2,TRBJ2-3,CASSLGGVRGTDTQYF
TRBV20-1,TRBJ2-1,CSASRAGTSYNEQFF
TRBV12-3/TRBV12-4,TRBJ2-1,CASSLGHRADEQFF
TRBV25-1,TRBJ2-1,CASSELAGEVNEQFF
TRBV5-4,TRBJ2-1,CASSLMREQFF
TRBV21-1,TRBJ1-2,CATHVYGYTF
TRBV7-9,TRBJ1-5,CASSLLRFPHRGQPQHF